This T cell receptor beta chain comes out of a study of monozygotic twins with inflammatory bowel disease. General study findings and limits: Twins with IBD had fewer clonotypes in common with others than healthy twins, particularly during disease activity.

With eight separate reactions per sample, the authors made cDNA. TCRdb reprocessed the 5' RACE reads, with one entry per CDR3 protein and no DNA. The data include under 350,000 distinct CDR3 sequences; the top ten clones carry roughly 5.8%. To note about this clonotype: Antigen specificity is unknown.

Germline CDR1 MDHEN, CDR2 SYDVKM. The CDR3 covers 13 residues. This chain connects TRBV28 to TRBJ2-5. The sequencing input was blood. The sequence came from a human donor with ulcerative colitis or Crohn's disease, or a healthy co-twin of an affected twin (not recorded which). The CDR3 sequence is CASSSSLQETQYF.